Listed below are T cell receptor beta chains from one sample, sequenced in a study of T cells in Graves' hyperthyroidism and ophthalmopathy. TCRdb called the multiplex PCR reads again in MiXCR, with one record for every CDR3 protein. The sample lists about 250,000 distinct CDR3 sequences; around 25% were seen once. Input material: blood. These receptors came from a woman aged 35 to 49 with Graves' ophthalmopathy. Both conserved end residues are part of each CDR3. Fields, in order: V gene, J gene, clone size, D gene, CDR3 DNA, CDR3 protein. D genes are given only for firm matches. Size tells how often a clone was seen (once, few, many) or the class of an expanded clone, and some rows leave it out.

TRBV6-5	TRBJ2-6	many	-	TGTGCCAGCGATGGGAGCTCTCTCTCTGGGGCCAACGTCCTGACTTTC	CASDGSSLSGANVLTF
TRBV6-2/TRBV6-3	TRBJ2-2	-	TRBD2	TGTGCCAGCAGTACCCCCGGACTAGCGGGAGGATCGAACACCGGGGAGCTGTTTTTT	CASSTPGLAGGSNTGELFF
TRBV5-1	TRBJ1-1	many	TRBD1	TGCGCCAGCAGCTTGGGGCCACAGGGGTCGAACACTGAAGCTTTCTTT	CASSLGPQGSNTEAFF
TRBV28	TRBJ1-2	many	-	TGTGCCAGCAGTTTATTCCGGGGCCTTAACTATGGCTACACCTTC	CASSLFRGLNYGYTF
TRBV4-2	TRBJ2-3	many	-	TGTGCCAGCAGTTCTGGCGATACGCAGTATTTT	CASSSGDTQYF
TRBV28	TRBJ2-2	many	TRBD2	TGTGCCAGCAGTTTCCGGCGTCTAGCGGGACCCCACGGGGAGCTGTTTTTT	CASSFRRLAGPHGELFF
TRBV12-5	TRBJ2-2	many	-	TGTGCTAGTGGACCGGGCACCGGGGAGCTGTTTTTT	CASGPGTGELFF
TRBV20-1	TRBJ1-2	few	-	TGCAGTGCTAGACCTTTTGAGGACGAAGACTACCGACCTGGCTACACCTTC	CSARPFEDEDYRPGYTF
TRBV11-2	TRBJ2-7	-	-	TGTGCCAGCAGTCGACTGATATACGAGCAGTACTTC	CASSRLIYEQYF
TRBV28	TRBJ2-7	many	-	TGTGCCAGCAGTTACACAACAGGGTGGCAGTACTTC	CASSYTTGWQYF
TRBV4-2	TRBJ2-7	many	-	TGTGCCAGCAGCCAAGCTCAGGGGTACGAGCAGTACTTC	CASSQAQGYEQYF
TRBV7-2	TRBJ2-7	once	-	TGTGCCAGCAGCTTATACCAAGCCACCTACGAGCAGTACTTC	CASSLYQATYEQYF
TRBV3-1	TRBJ2-7	many	TRBD1	TGTGCCAGCAGCCCGGAAACAGGGGACTACGAGCAGTACTTC	CASSPETGDYEQYF
TRBV15	TRBJ2-7	many	-	TGTGCCACCAGCCCACGGGACCCTATCTTAGAGGAGCAGTACTTC	CATSPRDPILEEQYF
TRBV30	TRBJ1-1	many	-	TGTGCCTGGAGCCTACACAGGAGGCGGTCTGAAGCTTTCTTT	CAWSLHRRRSEAFF
TRBV28	TRBJ2-5	many	-	TGTGCCAGCAGTTTTGCGGGGACCCAGTACTTC	CASSFAGTQYF
TRBV19	TRBJ1-1	many	-	TGTGCCAGTAGTAATTGGGCAGGGAACATGAACACTGAAGCTTTCTTT	CASSNWAGNMNTEAFF
TRBV6-5	TRBJ2-5	many	-	TGTGCCAGCAGTCTAGGTGCGGGGAGGCCACAAGAGACCCAGTACTTC	CASSLGAGRPQETQYF
TRBV28	TRBJ1-5	-	TRBD1	TGTGCCAGCAGTTTGGGGCGGGTGGGGACAGGGGGGGATCAGCCCCAGCATTTT	CASSLGRVGTGGDQPQHF
TRBV12-5	TRBJ2-5	-	-	TGTGCTAGTGGTTTATGGCAGGGGGGTCACGGGACCCAGTACTTC	CASGLWQGGHGTQYF
TRBV20-1	TRBJ2-7	many	TRBD2	TGCAGTGCTAGACGGCTAGCGGGGAACTACGAGCAGTACTTC	CSARRLAGNYEQYF
TRBV14	TRBJ1-1	many	-	TGTGCCAGCAGCCAAGCCAATTACGGGAACACTGAAGCTTTCTTT	CASSQANYGNTEAFF
TRBV28	TRBJ2-5	many	-	TGTGCCAGCAGTTCAGGGGCAGGGGCGGGGGAGACCCAGTACTTC	CASSSGAGAGETQYF
TRBV6-1	TRBJ2-5	many	TRBD2	TGTGCCAGCAGTCTAGCGGGAGGGGTCGAGACCCAGTACTTC	CASSLAGGVETQYF
TRBV14	TRBJ1-1	many	-	TGTGCCAGCAGCCGGTGGTCGGAGGACACTGAAGCTTTCTTT	CASSRWSEDTEAFF
TRBV5-1	TRBJ2-7	-	-	TGCGCCAGCAGCTTGGACGAGGGGGCCTACGAGCAGTACTTC	CASSLDEGAYEQYF
TRBV9	TRBJ1-3	many	-	TGTGCCAGCAGCGTAGATGTAGCTGGAAACACCATATATTTT	CASSVDVAGNTIYF
TRBV7-9	TRBJ2-7	-	-	TGTGCCAGCAGCTTAGGGGTGGCACCATACGAGCAGTACTTC	CASSLGVAPYEQYF
TRBV7-2	TRBJ2-7	-	TRBD2	TGTGCCAGCAGAAGTGGCGGGGGGGGTGAGCAGTACTTC	CASRSGGGGEQYF
TRBV12-3/TRBV12-4	TRBJ2-5	few	-	TGTGCCAGCAGCACGACACGCCACCAAGAGACCCAGTACTTC	CASSTTRHQETQYF
TRBV6-5	TRBJ1-5	few	-	TGTGCCAGCAGTTACTCGAGAGGGAGGGGCAATCAGCCCCAGCATTTT	CASSYSRGRGNQPQHF
TRBV12-3/TRBV12-4	TRBJ2-5	many	TRBD1	TGTGCCAGCAGGAAGGGGGCAGAAGAGACCCAGTACTTC	CASRKGAEETQYF
TRBV6-5	TRBJ1-2	many	-	TGTGCCAGCAGTTACTCGGAATCATATGGCTACACCTTC	CASSYSESYGYTF
TRBV19	TRBJ1-5	few	-	TGTGCCACTAACCTAGCCGGCCCCCAGCGTTTT	CATNLAGPQRF
TRBV28	TRBJ2-5	many	-	TGTGCCAGCAGTTCTGCTCTAGGACGGACCCAAGAGACCCAGTACTTC	CASSSALGRTQETQYF
TRBV5-1	TRBJ2-7	many	TRBD2	TGCGCCAGTACCAGGTGGGGCGGGAGCTACGAGCAGTACTTC	CASTRWGGSYEQYF
TRBV2	TRBJ1-2	many	-	TGTGCCAGCAGTGAAAGGCAGCGGAGTGGCTACACCTTC	CASSERQRSGYTF
TRBV2	TRBJ2-2	many	TRBD2	TGTGCCAGCAGTGACACCGGGACTAGCGGCACCGGGGAGCTGTTTTTT	CASSDTGTSGTGELFF
TRBV6-1	TRBJ2-2	many	-	TGTGCCAGCAGTGCTCTCAGGGCCGGGGAGCTGTTTTTT	CASSALRAGELFF
TRBV20-1	TRBJ2-7	many	TRBD1	TGCAGTGCTAGTTCGCCAGGCCTGGACAGGGGGAGATACGAGCAGTACTTC	CSASSPGLDRGRYEQYF
TRBV29-1	TRBJ2-7	many	-	TGCAGCGTTGAAGCCGAGGGGGGCTCCTACGAGCAGTACTTC	CSVEAEGGSYEQYF
TRBV6-5	TRBJ2-7	many	-	TGTGCCAGCAGTCTCACTGGGCTAGCCCCTCACGAGCAGTACTTC	CASSLTGLAPHEQYF
TRBV28	TRBJ2-6	many	-	TGTGCCAGCAGTTTTGGGGCAACGACTGGGGCCAACGTCCTGACTTTC	CASSFGATTGANVLTF
TRBV7-2	TRBJ1-2	-	TRBD1	TGTGCCAGCAGCTTAGGTCCGGGACAGCGCTACACCTTC	CASSLGPGQRYTF
TRBV28	TRBJ1-1	many	-	TGTGCCAGCAGTTTAATAGGAGGCGGGAACACTGAAGCTTTCTTT	CASSLIGGGNTEAFF
TRBV6-1	TRBJ1-2	many	-	TGTGCCAGCAGTCAATGGTGGACTAACTATGGCTACACCTTC	CASSQWWTNYGYTF
TRBV30	TRBJ1-1	few	-	TGTGCCTGGATGCAGGCGAACACTGAAGCTTTCTTT	CAWMQANTEAFF
TRBV7-9	TRBJ2-5	many	-	TGTGCCAGCGGACACAGGCTCGGCGAGACCCAGTACTTC	CASGHRLGETQYF
TRBV6-1	TRBJ1-2	-	-	TGTGCCAGCAGTGAAGACCCCCTGGGCAGGGACGACTATGGCTACACCTTC	CASSEDPLGRDDYGYTF
TRBV20-1	TRBJ2-5	many	-	TGCAGTGCGCTACCCGGGTCGGGGGAGACCCAGTACTTC	CSALPGSGETQYF
TRBV7-9	TRBJ1-1	many	-	TGTGCCAGCAGCTTATTACAGGGAGGCACTGAAGCTTTCTTT	CASSLLQGGTEAFF
TRBV7-2	TRBJ1-3	many	TRBD1	TGTGCCAGCAGCCCGTGGACAGGGGCAGGAAACACCATATATTTT	CASSPWTGAGNTIYF